The 7 T cell receptor beta chains below all came from one sample that was sequenced in a study of blood T cell repertoires in COVID-19. Method: immunoSEQ multiplex PCR; TCRdb's copy keeps in-frame clones and lacks some. The table records under 200,000 clones, 85% to 90% of them present only once. Sequencing was done on a sample of peripheral blood. The source of these receptors is a middle-aged man with active or convalescent COVID-19.

The V gene is TRBV11-2, the J gene TRBJ1-1; a possible D gene is TRBD1 (5 bases). Trimming removed 5 bases at V and 1 base at J, with 20 bases between. Germline V gene sequence: CDR1 SGHAT, CDR2 FQNNGV. This CDR3 comprises 17 residues. CDR3 coding DNA: TGTGCCAGCAGCCCACACCCGATGACAGCTAGGAACACTGAAGCTTTCTTT. It translates to CASSPHPMTARNTEAFF.

V is TRBV2 and J is TRBJ1-2, with 7 bases lining up with TRBD1. The junction had 8 bases not matched to a gene; V was cut back by 6 bases and J by 4 bases. Germline loops: CDR1 SNHLY, CDR2 FYNNEI. The CDR3 runs 14 residues. The DNA of the CDR3 is TGTGCCAGCAGGGGGGACAGTGAAACCTATGGCTACACCTTC. Translating it yields CASRGDSETYGYTF.

The chain combines TRBV6-5 with TRBJ2-3; D remains unclear. Germline CDR1 MNHEY, CDR2 SVGAGI. CDR3 length equals 15 residues. V was trimmed by 6 bases and J by 2 bases, leaving 15 bases between them. The CDR3 loop is CASRVRSAHTDTQYF. CDR3 sequence (DNA): TGTGCCAGCAGGGTCCGAAGCGCTCACACAGATACGCAGTATTTT.

This chain links TRBV4-3 with TRBJ2-3, with D possibly matching TRBD1 (5 bases). In germline, CDR1 is LGHNA, CDR2 YSLEER. The CDR3 sequence is 16 residues long. V dropped 0 bases and J dropped 2 bases, with 12 bases sitting between them. This CDR3 is CASSQDWGRSTDTQYF. The DNA for the CDR3 is TGCGCCAGCAGCCAAGATTGGGGCAGGTCCACAGATACGCAGTATTTT.

V and J are TRBV6-2 or TRBV6-3 and TRBJ2-5; weak D call: TRBD1 (6 bases). The CDR3 has 15 residues. From germline, CDR1 is MNHEY and CDR2 SVGEGT. With 6 bases removed from V and 4 bases from J, the gap between germline ends came to 18 bases. For the CDR3, the DNA is TGTGCCAGCAGCTCGACTACAGGGTACACAGAGACCCAGTACTTC. It translates to CASSSTTGYTETQYF.

Details on this clone: Other nucleotide sequences from this sample produce the same CDR3. The V call is TRBV29-1, the J call TRBJ1-4; possible D gene TRBD1, 5 bases. The CDR3 has 12 residues. Looked up from germline, CDR1 is SQVTM and CDR2 is ANQGSEA. The CDR3 loop is CSATATNEKLFF. The CDR3 DNA reads as TGCAGTGCGACAGCAACTAATGAAAAACTGTTTTTT.

The V gene is TRBV28, the J gene TRBJ1-4; TRBD1 matches 7 bases. The CDR3 contains 15 residues. The V and J ends lost 3 bases and 4 bases, in that order; junction bases with no gene match: 5. The germline V gene encodes CDR1 MDHEN and CDR2 SYDVKM. The CDR3 region has the DNA TGTGCCAGCAGTTTGCCCAGGGGGAATAATGAAAAACTGTTTTTT. Translation: CASSLPRGNNEKLFF.